The clone carrying this T cell receptor (beta chain) came up many times. Deletions cut 5 bases from V and 6 bases from J, with 17 bases between. The CDR3 loop spans 14 amino acids. From germline, CDR1 is MNHGY and CDR2 SAAAGT. TRAV- and TRBV-specific primers primed first-strand cDNA, covering alpha and beta chains. Both a constant-region primer and a V-primer adapter served to amplify TCRs across roughly 20 PCR cycles. A single record per CDR3 protein comes from TCRdb applying MiXCR to the reads. Among under 90,000 distinct CDR3 sequences listed, 15% to 20% were seen once. The sample belongs to a study of low-dose radiotherapy and immunotherapy resistance in tumors. Across the whole study: Per fraction, Cohort 2 was given 1 Gy every two weeks, accumulating a total of 13 Gy over 26 weeks. It was every two weeks, one day before radiation and immunotherapy, that intravenous cyclophosphamide 200 mg/m2 was given.

Time point described: before trial treatment. In the RACIN dose-escalation trial, donors got nivolumab plus ipilimumab with aspirin, cyclophosphamide and radiotherapy. Eligible patients bore advanced solid tumors devoid of tumor-infiltrating lymphocytes. Sequences were derived from PBMCs, sampled before treatment. V is TRBV6-8 and J is TRBJ2-7; D unresolved. This clonotype originated in a male donor with prostate cancer. The CDR3 here is CASSTRRVTGEQYF. The CDR3 region has the DNA TGTGCCAGCAGTACTCGACGGGTTACGGGCGAGCAGTACTTC.